This T cell receptor beta chain was observed in a study of blood T cell repertoires in COVID-19. Source study methods: Researchers report that nucleated cell counts were estimated from reference gene primer amplification. The method was immunoSEQ multiplex PCR; TCRdb's version includes in-frame clones alone and lacks a portion of them. From that table come the V and J calls and clone size; the DNA was used to work out D and trimming. The repertoire includes fewer than 400,000 clones, 85% of them detected once, and 3.5% to 4% sits in the top ten. Sequencing was carried out using peripheral blood. The receptor comes from a woman aged 18-35 years with acute or convalescent COVID-19.

The CDR3 region is CASSYSGLAGWGETQYF. The CDR3, as DNA: TGTGCCAGCAGTTACTCGGGGCTAGCGGGCTGGGGTGAGACCCAGTACTTC. This chain uses TRBV6-2 or TRBV6-3 with TRBJ2-5; 8 bases fit TRBD2. V shed 0 bases, J shed 5 bases, and the junction held 11 bases outside the gene matches. This CDR3 contains 17 residues. The germline gives CDR1 MNHEY, CDR2 SVGEGT.